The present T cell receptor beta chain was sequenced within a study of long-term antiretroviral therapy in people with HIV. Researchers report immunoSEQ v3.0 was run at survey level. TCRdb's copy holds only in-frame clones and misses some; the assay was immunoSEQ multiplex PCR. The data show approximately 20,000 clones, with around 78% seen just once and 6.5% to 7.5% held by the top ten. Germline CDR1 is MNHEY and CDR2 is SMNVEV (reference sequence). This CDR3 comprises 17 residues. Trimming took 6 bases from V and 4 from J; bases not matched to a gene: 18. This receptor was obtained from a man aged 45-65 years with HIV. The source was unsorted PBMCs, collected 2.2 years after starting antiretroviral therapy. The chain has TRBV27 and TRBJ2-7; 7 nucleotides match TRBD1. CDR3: CASRSGTVVKRSYEQYF. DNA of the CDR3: TGTGCCAGCAGATCCGGGACAGTGGTTAAGAGGTCTTACGAGCAGTACTTC.